Presented here are 17 T cell receptor beta chains from one specimen sequenced in a study of T cells in women clearing cervical HPV infection. Assay used: immunoSEQ multiplex PCR; TCRdb lists only in-frame clones, some missing. The sample data list roughly 30,000 clones. Material for sequencing was blood buffy coat. These receptors were collected from a woman between 18 and 75 years old with a cervical HPV16 infection that either progressed to CIN3+ or cleared (not recorded which).

This clone is deemed medium-sized by its frequency. The read comes to an end 3 residues before the CDR3 does, leaving the germline J gene to fill in the end. This sequence joins TRBV7-6 and TRBJ2-2; possibly TRBD2 for D (5 bases). The V end lost 3 bases, the J end lost 4 bases, and 6 bases lay between the germline ends. CDR1 SGHVS and CDR2 FNYEAQ come from the germline V gene. This CDR3 comprises 13 residues. Partial CDR3 DNA: TGTGCCAGCAGCTTTGCGGGCACCGGGGAG. It translates to CASSFAGTGE. The whole CDR3 protein reads CASSFAGTGELFF.

About this clone itself: The read gets to within 3 residues of the CDR3 end, and the germline J gene fills in the rest. This rearrangement joins TRBV14 to TRBJ2-5; possible D gene TRBD2, 6 bases. V gave up 4 bases and J gave up 7 bases, with 22 bases separating them. This CDR3 has 16 amino acids. Germline CDR1 and CDR2: SGHDN and FVKESK. Incomplete CDR3 DNA: TGTGCCAGCAGCCGAAAGCTGGATGCGGTCGGGGGGACC. Amino acid sequence: CASSRKLDAVGGT. The CDR3 reads in full as CASSRKLDAVGGTQYF.

As to this clone: The CDR3 end falls 3 residues outside the read, so it is completed with the germline J gene. J is TRBJ2-1 and V is TRBV20-1; 12 bases agree with TRBD2. This CDR3 contains 17 residues. In germline, CDR1 is DFQATT, CDR2 SNEGSKA (reference sequence). After removal of 2 bases from V and 5 bases from J, the junction contained 10 bases not matched to a gene. Incomplete CDR3 DNA: TGCAGTGCTAGACCTAGCGGGAGGGCCGTCGGGGACAATGAG. Encoded protein: CSARPSGRAVGDNE. The entire CDR3 protein is CSARPSGRAVGDNEQFF.

Note on this clone: The read falls 3 residues short of the CDR3 end, and the missing part is taken from the germline J gene. J is TRBJ2-1 and V is TRBV7-9; 7 positions agree with TRBD1. V dropped 5 bases and J dropped 5; count of bases not matched to a gene: 6. Germline V lookup: CDR1 SEHNR, CDR2 FQNEAQ (reference sequence). CDR3 length equals 14 residues. Incomplete CDR3 DNA: TGTGCCAGCAGCACCCCGGGACAGCACAATGAG. As protein: CASSTPGQHNE. Given in full, the CDR3 is CASSTPGQHNEQFF. Filled out from reference TRBV7-9 and TRBJ2-1, the complete variable domain reads DTGVSQNPRHKITKRGQNVTFRCDPISEHNRLYWYRQTLGQGPEFLTYFQNEAQLEKSRLLSDRFSAERPKGSFSTLEIQRTEQGDSAMYLCASSTPGQHNEQFFGPGTRLTVL.

Remarks on this clone: The CDR3 is cut off 3 residues early in the read; its end comes from the germline J gene. The chain has TRBV10-3 and TRBJ1-2; TRBD1 aligns across 7 bases. The CDR3 runs to 15 residues. V gave up 4 bases and J gave up 3 bases; unmatched junction bases: 8. CDR1 ENHRY and CDR2 SYGVKD come from the germline V gene. This chain's CDR3 is CAISAGQGGHYGYTF. CDR3 DNA (partial): TGTGCCATCAGTGCGGGACAAGGGGGCCACTATGGC.

Comments on this clone: The sequence runs out 3 residues before the end of the CDR3; the remainder is reconstructed from the germline J gene. The chain uses TRBV5-3 and TRBJ2-3, with TRBD2 matching 8 bases. TRBV5-3 is recorded as an ORF, its role being uncertain. The CDR3 consists of 16 residues. The CDR3 sequence: CARSSFHSGDQETQYF. CDR3 DNA (partial): TGTGCCAGAAGCTCCTTCCATAGCGGGGATCAAGAGACG.

With respect to this clone: The read ends 3 residues before the CDR3 terminus; that terminus is restored from the germline J gene. V gene TRBV2 combines with J gene TRBJ2-5; maybe TRBD2 (6 bases). With 7 bases removed from V and 3 bases from J, the gap between germline ends came to 12 bases. The germline gives CDR1 SNHLY, CDR2 FYNNEI. The CDR3 totals 13 residues. CDR3 amino acids: CASIRDSEETQYF. The part of the CDR3 DNA that was read is TGTGCCAGCATACGGGACTCCGAAGAGACC.

Worth noting for this clone: The CDR3 is cut off 3 residues early in the read; its end comes from the germline J gene. The chain combines TRBV7-6 with TRBJ2-1, with TRBD1 identical over 7 bases. Germline loops: CDR1 SGHVS, CDR2 FNYEAQ. The length of the CDR3 is 13 residues. V shed 8 bases, J shed 2 bases, and the junction held 3 bases outside the gene matches. CDR3 in amino acids: CASAGTAYNEQFF. The CDR3 DNA, read in part, is TGTGCCAGCGCCGGGACAGCCTACAATGAG.

Comments on this clone: Coverage ceases 3 residues before the CDR3 finishes, and the germline J gene fills in the end. The rearrangement joins TRBV10-3 to TRBJ2-5, with 10 bases matching TRBD1. This CDR3 region has 13 residues. Germline values: CDR1 ENHRY, CDR2 SYGVKD. V lost 7 bases to trimming and J lost 5 bases; unmatched junction nucleotides: 4. The CDR3 spells CAITGQGLETQYF. The part of the CDR3 DNA that was read is TGTGCCATCACGGGACAGGGGTTGGAGACC.

Worth noting for this clone: The missing CDR3 end, 3 residues past where the read stops, is filled in from the germline J gene. The chain has TRBV7-2 and TRBJ1-4; 9 positions agree with TRBD1. V trimming: 5 bases; J trimming: 6 bases; junction bases outside the gene matches: 4. The CDR3 has 14 amino acids. Germline V gives CDR1 SGHTA, CDR2 FQGNSA. The CDR3 region is CASSADRGDEKLFF. The sequenced part of the CDR3 DNA is TGTGCCAGCAGCGCGGACAGGGGCGATGAAAAA. The complete variable domain, with remaining parts taken from reference TRBV7-2 and TRBJ1-4, reads GAGVSQSPSNKVTEKGKDVELRCDPISGHTALYWYRQSLGQGLEFLIYFQGNSAPDKSGLPSDRFSAERTGGSVSTLTIQRTQQEDSAVYLCASSADRGDEKLFFGSGTQLSVL.

Concerning this clone itself: Sequencing ends 3 residues short of the CDR3 end; the germline J gene provides the rest. J is TRBJ1-4 and V is TRBV7-2; TRBD1 agrees at 9 bases. The CDR3 has 17 residues. Germline V gene sequence: CDR1 SGHTA, CDR2 FQGNSA. The DNA read from the CDR3 is TGTGCCAGCAGCTTAGCCTCCTCGGACAGGGGACTTTCACCA. This sequence encodes CASSLASSDRGLSP. The entire CDR3 is CASSLASSDRGLSPLFF.

Worth noting for this clone: The read ends 3 residues before the CDR3 terminus; that terminus is restored from the germline J gene. This sample includes further DNA sequences coding for the same CDR3. This rearrangement joins TRBV19 to TRBJ1-2; 11 bases fit TRBD1. The CDR3 runs to 13 residues. V shed 8 bases, J shed 6 bases, and the junction held 5 bases outside the gene matches. Germline values: CDR1 LNHDA, CDR2 SQIVND (reference sequence). CDR3 sequence: CASYPGQGDGYTF. Partial CDR3 DNA: TGTGCCAGTTACCCGGGACAGGGGGATGGC.

Here the CDR3 reads CSAPARGPYGYTF. The sequenced part of the CDR3 DNA is TGCAGTGCCCCGGCCAGGGGACCCTATGGC. The chain couples TRBV20-1 to TRBJ1-2; the D gene is possibly TRBD1 (6 bases). Sequencing ends 3 residues short of the CDR3 end; the germline J gene provides the rest. The germline CDR1 and CDR2 sequences are DFQATT and SNEGSKA (reference sequence). The CDR3 runs to 13 residues. Trimming stripped 6 bases from V and 4 bases from J, with 15 bases between.

As to this clone: The read is 3 residues too short to cover the CDR3 end, so that end is filled in from the germline J gene. The V and J genes are TRBV29-1 and TRBJ1-1; unclear D gene. The CDR3 runs 12 residues. Trimming shortened V by 6 bases and J by 1 base, and 9 bases separated the two germline ends. Looked up from germline, CDR1 is SQVTM and CDR2 is ANQGSEA. The CDR3 reads CSVKRGNTEAFF. The sequenced part of the CDR3 DNA is TGCAGCGTCAAGCGGGGGAACACTGAA.

As regards this clone: The read halts 3 residues ahead of the CDR3 end, with the missing end drawn from the germline J gene. The chain joins TRBV5-1 to TRBJ2-1; D may be TRBD1 (5 bases). Germline V gene data show CDR1 as SGHRS and CDR2 as YFSETQ. CDR3 size: 17 residues. Trimming stripped 2 bases from V and 8 bases from J, with 23 bases between. The covered CDR3 bases are TGCGCCAGCAGCTTAGTAACCATTGCGAGGACACGAGATGAG. This translates into CASSLVTIARTRDE. The full-length CDR3 reads as CASSLVTIARTRDEQFF.

This clone is called medium-sized based on its frequency. The CDR3 extends 3 residues past the end of the read, so its final part is completed from the germline J gene. The chain uses TRBV5-1 and TRBJ1-5, with TRBD1 identical over 7 bases. V lost 0 bases, J lost 3 bases, and 3 bases stayed unmatched. Germline V CDR1 and CDR2: SGHRS, YFSETQ. The CDR3 runs 15 residues. The CDR3 is CASSLATGDNQPQHF. CDR3 DNA (partial): TGCGCCAGCAGCTTGGCCACAGGGGACAATCAGCCC. Filled out from reference TRBV5-1 and TRBJ1-5, the complete variable domain reads KAGVTQTPRYLIKTRGQQVTLSCSPISGHRSVSWYQQTPGQGLQFLFEYFSETQRNKGNFPGRFSGRQFSNSRSEMNVSTLELGDSALYLCASSLATGDNQPQHFGDGTRLSIL.

In regard to this clone: Sequencing ends 3 residues short of the CDR3 end; the germline J gene provides the rest. The chain carries TRBV6-1 and TRBJ1-2, with no clear D. Germline V lookup: CDR1 MNHNS, CDR2 SASEGT. CDR3 length: 16 residues. The ends were cut back, 0 bases at V and 6 bases at J, with 17 bases in the middle. The part of the CDR3 DNA that was read is TGTGCCAGCAGTGAAGCGTTGAAAGAGAGGTTGCATGGC. Translation gives CASSEALKERLHG. The whole CDR3 reads CASSEALKERLHGYTF.